This entry concerns a single T cell receptor (beta chain). No antigen is known for it. No quality values exist for individual bases; no much larger clone is one base distant. Libraries were built with the immunoSEQ multiplex PCR assay. For the multiplex PCR, a mixture combining 60 forward primers for TCR Vbeta segments and 13 reverse primers for TCR Jbeta segments was used. Amplification of the CDR3 region of rearranged TCR beta genes was performed with a multiplex PCR assay on genomic DNA. The Illumina HiSeq System was used to sequence the amplified TCR beta libraries as 87-base-pair reads. For the original study's pipeline: A later analysis tallied about 77 million unique TCR beta chains across the 666 repertoires, and about 10 million of those chains were shared by two or more donors. To remove PCR and sequencing errors, raw reads were error-corrected and collapsed into unique sequences using a nearest-neighbor algorithm that merged closely related sequences. To assign V, D and J gene segments, CDR3 sequences were aligned to IMGT reference sequences. For a sequence to be retained, a match of at least six nucleotides was required to both a V gene segment and a J gene segment. A rearrangement counted as productive if the CDR3 had no stop codons and remained in frame with V and J, and every other rearrangement counted as non-productive. Following IMGT convention, CDR3 was defined as the stretch from the second conserved V-encoded cysteine to the conserved J-encoded phenylalanine. In an earlier analysis of around 540 of the donors, sequences lacking an unambiguous match to a single V gene segment were excluded. In an earlier analysis of more than 500 of the donors, a V segment was called functional when productive rearrangements were above 56.7%, and segregating when the standard deviation between donors exceeded 5%. A statistical classification framework was built for diagnosing cytomegalovirus status from the catalog of TCR beta chain sequences. A later analysis assigned V and J genes by comparing TCR nucleotide sequences with IMGT/GENE-DB human TR gene sequences. The TCRdist pipeline was used in a later analysis to assign CDR3 sequences and most-parsimonious VDJ recombination scenarios. A later analysis defined each TCR beta chain by its CDR3 amino acid sequence plus V-gene family, and excluded reads lacking a unique V-gene family. In a later analysis, fewer than 650 highly shared, low-generation-probability nucleotide sequences were removed to address suspected cross-contamination and a sequencing artifact. For each public chain, a later analysis derived a clonal expansion index from normalized ranks of inferred template counts within each repertoire. Generation probabilities in a later analysis came from a VDJ recombination model fitted to out-of-frame rearrangements, and those results were checked against IGoR. In a later analysis, hypergeometric tests were used to score TCR-TCR, TCR-HLA and TCR-CMV co-occurrence, with a repertoire-size bias correction applied to TCR pairs. False discovery rates were estimated in a later analysis by permuting HLA or CMV assignments 20 times. A later analysis grouped co-occurring TCRs with DBSCAN, adding TCRdist sequence similarity when clustering within HLA-allele-positive subsets. For co-occurrence clustering, repertoires with fewer than 30,000 or more than 120,000 public chains were excluded, along with roughly 5 repertoires with anomalous nucleotide sharing. This immuneACCESS table, as held by TCRdb, lists in-frame sequences with V and J called but not all clones. Of the missing ones, under half trace to an unresolved V gene in checked studies; the others have no known cause. The DNA was the basis for D and trimming; V, J and clone size are from that table. For this sample the table gives 200,000 or so clones, of which under 90% were detected only once. Around 1.2% of the sample belongs to the ten largest clones.

These data originate in a study of cytomegalovirus exposure and HLA in healthy donors (dated by TCRdb to the late 2010s). Regarding the study in general: In an earlier analysis of 587 of the donors, less than 350 Gb of sequence data and approximately 100 million unique TCR beta sequences from about 179 million T cells were reported. High-throughput TCR immunosequencing, statistical association of individual TCRs with disease status, and machine learning were combined to predict cytomegalovirus infection status. The study was designed to test whether signatures of past pathogen exposure could be identified by cataloging public T cell receptors. A later genetic analysis took genome-wide SNP genotypes for about 65% of the 666 donors and used that subset as a discovery cohort. Of the 300 to 500 genotyped donors, 75% to 85% were placed in the genetic ancestry cluster associated with self-reported Caucasian donors. In a later analysis, previously published TCR beta repertoires from more than 500 donors were re-analyzed and high-resolution HLA genotyping was added so that TCR occurrence patterns could be studied. Using immunosequencing, the study profiled T cell repertoires from about 610 subjects and related those repertoires to cytomegalovirus serostatus. An earlier analysis of roughly 580 of the donors used high-throughput TCR beta sequencing to judge whether each TCR beta V gene segment behaved as functional or pseudogenic. Rather than drawing on any new phenotypic data, the later analysis identified candidate immune exposures from TCR beta sequences and the way those sequences occurred across donors. HLA typing covered class I and class II loci at four-digit resolution. An early release covering around 630 HLA-typed donors comprised about 290 gigabases of sequencing data and approximately 85 million unique TCR sequences. In addition to the first cohort of 666 subjects, a separate validation cohort of around 110 different subjects was used. Donor age, sex, ethnicity and CMV serostatus were collected together with the repertoire data. The number of donors typed differed by locus, with roughly 629-640 for A, B, C, DRB1 and DQB1, roughly 520 for DQA1, over 600 for DPA1, and around 450 for DPB1. On average, approximately 250,000 unique TCR beta nucleotide sequences were sequenced per donor among a few hundred genotyped donors of the cohort, with roughly 19% of those sequences being non-productive. About five DR-DQ haplotypes were treated as single units for association and clustering because of strong linkage in the cohort. All discovery cohort repertoires had been generated using a single sequencing platform. Broader findings and caveats from the paper: According to a later analysis, most CMV-associated TCR beta chains appeared to be HLA-restricted, and the HLA associations seemed to be driven largely by CMV exposure. In this cohort, only TCR beta chains were sequenced, and detectable features were limited by the absence of alpha or paired-chain data. Correlated functional status among segregating V segments might reflect linkage disequilibrium, but an unknown experimental factor could not be ruled out. A cluster of highly shared sequence variants was judged likely to represent a technical artifact of the sequencing pipeline. In a later analysis, TCR association rates were found to vary across HLA loci, with the most associated TCRs seen for DRB1 alleles and the fewest for HLA-C alleles. According to the authors, the approach could potentially be generalized to other disease states and immunological phenotypes. The earlier analysis of approximately 590 of the donors excluded some 15 rarely observed V segments, including chromosome 9 orphons, because counts were too low. An association between a missense DCLRE1C variant and V-gene and J-gene trimming of TCR beta chains was found in a later genetic analysis and replicated in an independent cohort. CMV serostatus was the only immune exposure information available for the cohort. The presence/absence analyses assumed that sequencing depth was roughly uniform across donors, and that assumption may not be true. In the study, 150 to 200 TCR beta chains were listed as associated with cytomegalovirus. In a later genetic analysis, fewer N-insertions in productive TCRs were reported among donors in an Asian-associated ancestry cluster than the roughly 700-donor mean. According to a later analysis, parvovirus B19, influenza, CMV and Epstein-Barr virus appeared linked to several top co-occurrence clusters. HLA typing was unavailable for some donors at each locus, so association tests used only the typed subset. A later analysis associated about 18,000 TCR beta sequences with specific HLA alleles at a false discovery rate of 0.05. Cytomegalovirus status was reported to be diagnosed by the classifier with high specificity and sensitivity in both the original and validation cohorts. When HLA alleles, especially DR and DQ, strongly co-occurred, attributing TCR associations to individual alleles was difficult. Three of the identified cytomegalovirus-associated TCR beta chains were confirmed in vitro to be specific for cytomegalovirus antigens. While some public TCRs were present in many individuals, most TCR sequences turned up only very rarely across donors. A later analysis found that HLA-associated TCR beta chains were more clonally expanded and had lower generation probabilities than equally common non-associated chains. An earlier analysis of around 600 of the donors showed that most TCR beta V segments appeared in productive rearrangements either about 87% or about 30% of the time, which broadly matched IMGT annotations. A further reported finding was that TCR beta sequences accurately predicted the HLA-A and HLA-B alleles for most subjects in the first cohort.

The cohort consisted of hundreds of healthy bone marrow donors. All cohort members were sampled while nominally healthy, although unrecorded immune exposures were likely present. Of the 550 to 750 cohort members, 250 to 300 had positive CMV serostatus and around 350 had negative CMV serostatus, and CMV serostatus was not recorded for the donor. A peripheral blood sample was collected from each donor, and TCR beta sequencing was performed on peripheral blood mononuclear cells. Genomic DNA extraction from the blood cell samples was performed with the Qiagen DNeasy Blood Extraction Kit. The sequence was collected from a human donor in good health. Sequenced sample: PBMCs.

DNA sequence: TGTGCCAGCAGTGAATGGGACAGAGGACAAGAGACCCAGTACTTC. This gives the protein CASSEWDRGQETQYF. This receptor chain uses TRBV2 and TRBJ2-5; TRBD1 aligns with 7 central bases. The CDR3 covers 15 residues, taking in both the cysteine and the phenylalanine. This entry keeps only the CDR3 DNA: 45 bases, framed from base 1. The germline V gene encodes CDR1 SNHLY and CDR2 FYNNEI. Here V drops 2 bases and J drops 2 bases, and the junction holds 5 bases not matched to any gene. Extended through the reference TRBV2 and TRBJ2-5 proteins, this CDR3 yields the full variable domain: EPEVTQTPSHQVTQMGQEVILRCVPISNHLYFYWYRQILGQKVEFLVSFYNNEISEKSEIFDDQFSVERPDGSNFTLKIRSTKLEDSAMYFCASSEWDRGQETQYFGPGTRLLVL.